Following are 27 T cell receptor beta chains from one sample sequenced in a study of CD8 T cells in ankylosing spondylitis. TCRdb re-called the 5' RACE reads through MiXCR, storing one row per CDR3 protein. The data contain 150,000 to 200,000 distinct CDR3 sequences, around 18% of them singletons. The sequenced sample consisted of blood, either unsorted or a sorted T cell fraction (not recorded which). These receptors came from a male donor with ankylosing spondylitis or in good health (not recorded which).

This chain links TRBV12-3 or TRBV12-4 with TRBJ2-7; 15 bases map to TRBD2. The CDR3 consists of 16 residues. J gave up 4 bases and V 3 bases, and 4 bases lay outside the gene matches. Here the CDR3 reads CASSFRGLAGGYEQYF. The CDR3, as DNA: TGTGCCAGCAGTTTTCGGGGACTAGCGGGAGGTTACGAGCAGTACTTC.

V gene TRBV28 combines with J gene TRBJ1-1, with a possible D match to TRBD1 (6 bases). V lost 6 bases and J lost 5, with 10 bases in between. Looked up from germline, CDR1 is MDHEN and CDR2 is SYDVKM. This CDR3 has 12 amino acids. The chain's CDR3 is CASREQGTEAFF. The CDR3 DNA reads as TGTGCCAGCAGAGAACAGGGAACTGAAGCTTTCTTT.

There are many counts of this clonotype. The gene calls are TRBV5-1 and TRBJ2-5; D is unclear. The germline V gene has CDR1 SGHRS and CDR2 YFSETQ. The CDR3 extends over 13 amino acids. Between the trimmed V and J ends, which lost 0 bases and 6 bases, there was a span of 9 bases. CDR3 DNA: TGCGCCAGCAGCTTGGCCGACCCGCAGACCCAGTACTTC. It encodes CASSLADPQTQYF.

For the CDR3, the DNA is TGTGCCAGCAGCGCGAAACTAGCGGGCCTTTTCAATGAGCAGTTCTTC. Translation gives CASSAKLAGLFNEQFF. The V gene is TRBV7-9, the J gene TRBJ2-1; 9 nucleotides match TRBD2. Losses at the gene ends were 5 bases for V and 6 bases for J; bases not matched to a gene: 11. CDR1 and CDR2 from the germline V gene are SEHNR and FQNEAQ (reference sequence). CDR3 length equals 16 residues.

This clonotype was found many times. The CDR3 sequence is CSASGTGRYNEQFF. CDR3 DNA: TGCAGTGCTTCGGGGACTGGGCGCTACAATGAGCAGTTCTTC. This sequence joins TRBV20-1 and TRBJ2-1; maybe TRBD2 (6 bases). V dropped 5 bases and J dropped 3 bases, with 14 bases sitting between them. Germline CDR1 is DFQATT and CDR2 is SNEGSKA (reference sequence). The CDR3 length is 14 residues.

This clonotype was observed many times. The chain joins TRBV5-1 to TRBJ1-2, with D maybe TRBD1 (5 bases). The CDR3 covers 14 residues. In germline, CDR1 is SGHRS, CDR2 YFSETQ. V lost 2 bases and J lost 0, with 8 bases in between. CDR3 nucleotide sequence: TGCGCCAGCAGCTTCGGGACTGCTAACTATGGCTACACCTTC. Translating it yields CASSFGTANYGYTF.

The chain has TRBV6-5 and TRBJ2-7, with 8 bases lining up with TRBD1. V lost 5 bases and J lost 6; bases outside the gene matches: 9. The CDR3 extends over 14 amino acids. CDR1 is MNHEY and CDR2 is SVGAGI in the germline V gene. The CDR3 nucleotides read TGTGCCAGCAGTCCAGACAGGGGCCGGGGCGAGCAGTACTTC. Translated, it gives CASSPDRGRGEQYF.

The chain recombines TRBV28 with TRBJ2-3, with D perhaps matching TRBD1 (6 bases). V was shortened by 2 bases and J by 2 bases, with 11 bases between the two germline ends. Germline assignment: CDR1 MDHEN and CDR2 SYDVKM. CDR3 length: 15 amino acids. This CDR3 reads CASSLEQGLTDTQYF. CDR3 nucleotides: TGTGCCAGCAGTTTAGAACAGGGTCTCACAGATACGCAGTATTTT.

To note about this clonotype: A junction boundary mismatches the germline segment, possibly from a read error. This chain joins TRBV4-1 and TRBJ1-5; 7 nucleotides align to TRBD1. In germline, CDR1 is MGHRA, CDR2 YSYEKL. CDR3 length: 15 residues. The DNA of the CDR3 is TGCGCCAGCAGACAAGGACAGGTGGAAAGTCAGCCCCAGCATTTT. Its protein is CASRQGQVESQPQHF.

This clonotype has at least ten counts. The chain recombines TRBV20-1 with TRBJ1-1; D is unclear. This CDR3 region has 13 residues. Trimming removed 0 bases from V and 1 base from J, with 6 bases in between. Germline V gene lookup returns CDR1 DFQATT and CDR2 SNEGSKA (reference sequence). The CDR3 bases are TGCAGTGCTAGAGACTCTTGGAACACTGAAGCTTTCTTT. This codes for CSARDSWNTEAFF.

The chain couples TRBV6-2 or TRBV6-3 to TRBJ1-2; D gene uncertain. CDR3 length: 14 amino acids. Germline CDR1 MNHEY, CDR2 SVGEGT. V lost 0 bases to trimming and J lost 8 bases, with 13 bases between them. The CDR3 DNA is TGTGCCAGCAGTTACTCCACGCGGGAAGGAGGCTACACCTTC. Its protein is CASSYSTREGGYTF.

V gene TRBV11-2 combines with J gene TRBJ2-7; D may be TRBD2 (5 bases). The V and J ends lost 2 bases and 2 bases respectively, with 13 bases between them. CDR1 SGHAT and CDR2 FQNNGV come from the germline V gene. This CDR3 is built from 15 residues. The CDR3 DNA sequence: TGTGCCAGCAGCTTACGAGGACTGACGACCTACGAGCAGTACTTC. Translated, it gives CASSLRGLTTYEQYF.

This clonotype came up a few times. For the CDR3, the DNA is TGTGCCAGCAGCCAAGATCCGCGGAGCTCCTACAATGAGCAGTTCTTC. The encoded protein is CASSQDPRSSYNEQFF. The chain is built from TRBV3-1 and TRBJ2-1, with unresolved D. Germline lookup yields CDR1 LGHDT and CDR2 YNNKEL (reference sequence). The CDR3 covers 16 residues. Trimming shortened V by 0 bases and J by 0 bases, and 9 bases separated the two germline ends.

In the case of this clonotype: A much larger clone is a single base away; this may be a read error. The CDR3 spells CASSTRGSRFDEIQYF. CDR3 bases: TGTGCCAGCAGCACCCGGGGTAGCAGGTTTGATGAGATCCAGTACTTC. The chain combines TRBV11-2 with TRBJ2-5; D might be TRBD2 (5 bases). Germline V gene sequence: CDR1 SGHAT, CDR2 FQNNGV. The CDR3 extends over 16 amino acids.

This clonotype was detected a few times. The gene calls are TRBV5-6 and TRBJ2-4; D is ambiguous. Germline V gene sequence: CDR1 SGHDT, CDR2 YYEEEE. The CDR3 sequence is 11 residues long. The V and J ends lost 0 bases and 7 bases respectively, with 2 bases between them. CDR3 loop: CASSLENIQYF. For the CDR3, the DNA is TGTGCCAGCAGCTTGGAGAACATTCAGTACTTC. The entire variable domain, with the rest obtained from reference TRBV5-6 and TRBJ2-4, is as follows: DAGVTQSPTHLIKTRGQQVTLRCSPKSGHDTVSWYQQALGQGPQFIFQYYEEEERQRGNFPDRFSGHQFPNYSSELNVNALLLGDSALYLCASSLENIQYFGAGTRLSVL.

The sample holds a few counts of this clonotype. The chain employs TRBV5-1 and TRBJ2-2, with D unresolved. V gave up 0 bases and J gave up 8 bases, with 8 bases separating them. CDR3 length: 13 amino acids. Germline values: CDR1 SGHRS, CDR2 YFSETQ. This CDR3 is CASSLARRGELFF. CDR3 DNA: TGCGCCAGCAGCTTGGCCAGGCGGGGGGAGCTGTTTTTT.

The CDR3 protein is CASTSGINYGYTF. As DNA, the CDR3 is TGTGCCAGCACTAGCGGGATCAACTATGGCTACACCTTC. The rearrangement joins TRBV28 to TRBJ1-2, with D unresolved. This CDR3 region has 13 residues. The V end was cut by 7 bases, the J end by 2 bases, with 11 bases between. Germline CDR1 is MDHEN and CDR2 is SYDVKM.

This clonotype has a handful of counts. The chain uses TRBV5-1 and TRBJ2-7; 8 nucleotides align to TRBD1. Germline lookup yields CDR1 SGHRS and CDR2 YFSETQ. J lost 4 bases, V lost 4 bases, and 1 base had no gene match. CDR3 length: 12 residues. CDR3 loop: CASSDRGYEQYF. The CDR3 bases are TGCGCCAGCAGCGACAGGGGTTACGAGCAGTACTTC.

The chain combines TRBV9 with TRBJ2-1; weak D call: TRBD2 (6 bases). This CDR3 is built from 15 residues. The V and J ends lost 0 bases and 6 bases respectively, with 13 bases between them. Germline assignment: CDR1 SGDLS and CDR2 YYNGEE. The DNA of the CDR3 is TGTGCCAGCAGCGTAGATAGCGGACCCCTCAATGAGCAGTTCTTC. As protein: CASSVDSGPLNEQFF.

This clonotype appeared a few times. The gene calls are TRBV19 and TRBJ2-7; 7 nucleotides line up with TRBD2. The ends lost 7 bases at V and 2 bases at J; junction bases unmatched: 5. Per the germline V gene, CDR1 is LNHDA and CDR2 is SQIVND (reference sequence). The CDR3 is 13 residues long. CDR3 sequence reads: CASNPGGAYEQYF. The DNA for the CDR3 is TGTGCCAGTAACCCGGGAGGTGCCTACGAGCAGTACTTC.

The rearrangement uses TRBV15 and TRBJ1-4, with TRBD1 matching over 7 bases. The V gene's germline CDR1 is LNHNV and CDR2 YYDKDF (reference sequence). The ends lost 3 bases at V and 8 bases at J; junction bases unmatched: 12. The CDR3 is 16 amino acids. The DNA of the CDR3 is TGTGCCACCAGCAGGGTTTTAGGGGGCCCGAGGGAAAAACTGTTTTTT. Its translation: CATSRVLGGPREKLFF.

This clonotype was detected a few times. The chain uses TRBV11-2 and TRBJ2-1; the D gene could be TRBD1 or TRBD2 (5 bases each). The CDR3 extends over 18 amino acids. The germline CDR1 and CDR2 sequences are SGHAT and FQNNGV. Trimming took 3 bases from V and 0 from J, leaving 18 bases between them. DNA for the CDR3: TGTGCCAGCAGCTTCTATATACGAGGGGCGATCTCCTACAATGAGCAGTTCTTC. It yields the protein CASSFYIRGAISYNEQFF.

This chain links TRBV5-1 with TRBJ1-2; 7 nucleotides line up with TRBD1. The CDR3 runs to 15 residues. V was clipped by 5 bases and J by 0 bases; unmatched bases: 7. Looked up from germline, CDR1 is SGHRS and CDR2 is YFSETQ. The CDR3 is CASRSRDSSNYGYTF. DNA for the CDR3: TGCGCCAGCAGATCCCGGGACAGTTCTAACTATGGCTACACCTTC.

This clonotype was counted a few times. The V call is TRBV29-1, the J call TRBJ2-5; D unclear. Trimming stripped 4 bases from V and 2 bases from J, with 8 bases between. Per the germline V gene, CDR1 is SQVTM and CDR2 is ANQGSEA. CDR3 length: 12 amino acids. The DNA of the CDR3 is TGCAGCGTTGTAAAAGATCAAGAGACCCAGTACTTC. Its protein is CSVVKDQETQYF.

Ten or more counts support this clonotype. J is TRBJ2-7 and V is TRBV20-1; 7 bases map to TRBD1. With 3 bases clipped from V and 0 bases from J, the junction kept 8 bases outside the gene matches. The CDR3 sequence is 15 residues long. The germline CDR1 and CDR2 sequences are DFQATT and SNEGSKA (reference sequence). The CDR3 region has the DNA TGCAGTGCTAGTGGATTCAGGGGGAACTCCTACGAGCAGTACTTC. This gives the protein CSASGFRGNSYEQYF.

This clonotype was counted ten times or more. The rearrangement joins TRBV29-1 to TRBJ2-7; D uncertain. Trimming removed 0 bases from V and 1 base from J, with 4 bases in between. In germline, CDR1 is SQVTM, CDR2 ANQGSEA. The length of the CDR3 is 12 residues. CDR3 in DNA: TGCAGCGTTGAAGACGGATCCTACGAGCAGTACTTC. As protein: CSVEDGSYEQYF.

This clonotype appeared a few times. This chain connects TRBV20-1 to TRBJ2-1; 7 bases align to TRBD2. Germline V gene sequence: CDR1 DFQATT, CDR2 SNEGSKA (reference sequence). The CDR3 is 12 amino acids. V was pared by 1 base and J by 6 bases, with 0 bases of the junction left unmatched. The CDR3 loop reads CSARASGNEQFF. The CDR3 DNA follows: TGCAGTGCTAGAGCTAGCGGCAATGAGCAGTTCTTC.